This T cell receptor (beta chain) is drawn from a study of beta chain features in type 1 diabetes. Study results and caveats: Type 1 diabetes patients showed a moderate but significant shortening of TCRB CDR3s in all four CD4+ subsets. VDJ junctions in type 1 diabetes patients carried more deletions and fewer insertions. The analysis here could not establish whether HLA type shapes TCRB rearrangement.

The CDR3 runs 16 residues. V was shortened by 4 bases and J by 6 bases, with 22 bases between the two germline ends. Per the germline V gene, CDR1 is SGDLS and CDR2 is YYNGEE. Regarding this clone: Its antigen is unidentified.

Reverse transcribing all isolated RNA meant expressed TCRB transcripts were sequenced. Profiling relied on immunoSEQ multiplex PCR, and the TCRdb table lists in-frame clones only, not all of them. The sample gives hundreds of thousands of clones, about a sixth of which show up once; approximately 0.087% is in the top ten. The genes are TRBV9 and TRBJ1-1; D is unclear. The origin of this receptor is a man younger than 35 in good health. Sequences were obtained from naive CD4+ T cells from blood. The DNA for the CDR3 is TGTGCCAGCAGCCCCCAGACAAGCCGGGTGATGGCTGAAGCTTTCTTT. This codes for CASSPQTSRVMAEAFF.